A single sample is the source of the 8 T cell receptor beta chains below, sequenced in a study of T cells in Graves' hyperthyroidism and ophthalmopathy. Amplification of TCR beta CDR3 regions was performed using RNA transcripts as template. The TCR CDR3 was amplified in a first-round RT-PCR using the HTBI primer set. TCRdb used MiXCR to reprocess the multiplex PCR reads, holding one entry per CDR3 protein. The sample lists some 620,000 distinct CDR3 sequences, around 16% occurring once. Sequenced sample: blood. These receptors all come from a woman in her 30s with Graves' hyperthyroidism.

This clonotype has ten or more counts. V gene TRBV28 combines with J gene TRBJ1-1, with 7 bases lining up with TRBD1. CDR3 size: 15 residues. The germline CDR1 and CDR2 sequences are MDHEN and SYDVKM. Losses at the gene ends were 1 base for V and 0 bases for J; bases not matched to a gene: 2. The CDR3 sequence is CASSLLTGVNTEAFF. The DNA for the CDR3 is TGTGCCAGCAGTTTATTAACAGGGGTGAACACTGAAGCTTTCTTT.

This clonotype was observed a handful of times. The CDR3 DNA sequence: TGTGCCTGGAGTGACCGGGACAGGGATTCAAAGCCCCAGCATTTT. Translation gives CAWSDRDRDSKPQHF. This chain uses TRBV30 with TRBJ1-5; 9 bases fit TRBD1. Germline trimming cut 1 base from V and 8 bases from J; bases unmatched to any gene: 9. CDR3 length: 15 residues. Germline assignment: CDR1 GTSNPN and CDR2 SVGIG (reference sequence).

This clonotype was picked up one time. The chain couples TRBV28 to TRBJ1-5, with unresolved D. This CDR3 comprises 15 residues. Trimming took off 5 bases at V and 0 bases at J, with 11 bases between the two ends. Per the germline V gene, CDR1 is MDHEN and CDR2 is SYDVKM. The CDR3 DNA reads TGTGCCAGCAGTCCCCGGGTCAATAGCAATCAGCCCCAGCATTTT. Its translation is CASSPRVNSNQPQHF.

This clonotype was seen repeatedly, ten times or more. The V call is TRBV12-3 or TRBV12-4, the J call TRBJ2-2, with 9 bases matching TRBD1. Germline trimming cut 10 bases from V and 4 bases from J; bases unmatched to any gene: 13. The CDR3 totals 16 residues. The CDR3 sequence is CATRGTGQGSTGELFF. The CDR3 nucleotides read TGTGCCACCCGTGGCACCGGACAGGGGTCCACCGGGGAGCTGTTTTTT.

The chain employs TRBV27 and TRBJ2-2; perhaps TRBD2 as D (6 bases). This CDR3 region has 16 residues. Trimming shortened V by 5 bases and J by 0 bases, and 13 bases separated the two germline ends. Per germline, CDR1 MNHEY and CDR2 SMNVEV (reference sequence). The CDR3 DNA follows: TGTGCCAGCAGTACCCAGACTAGTTCGAACACCGGGGAGCTGTTTTTT. This codes for CASSTQTSSNTGELFF.

The gene calls are TRBV9 and TRBJ2-7; possibly TRBD1 or TRBD2 for D (6 bases each). CDR3 length: 14 amino acids. Per the germline V gene, CDR1 is SGDLS and CDR2 is YYNGEE. The ends were cut back, 0 bases at V and 4 bases at J, with 11 bases in the middle. CDR3 region: CASSVEGGEYEQYF. The CDR3 region has the DNA TGTGCCAGCAGCGTAGAGGGGGGCGAGTACGAGCAGTACTTC.

The chain couples TRBV15 to TRBJ2-7, with a tentative D call TRBD1 (6 bases). Germline V CDR1 and CDR2: LNHNV, YYDKDF (reference sequence). The length of the CDR3 is 15 residues. V dropped 1 base and J dropped 2 bases, with 12 bases sitting between them. CDR3 sequence: CATSRVQGLAYEQYF. CDR3 sequence (DNA): TGTGCCACCAGCAGAGTGCAGGGGCTGGCCTACGAGCAGTACTTC.

Many counts were recorded for this clonotype. The CDR3 bases are TGTGCCAGCTCACCACCGTCAGGGGGAGGCTACACCTTC. The encoded protein is CASSPPSGGGYTF. The chain employs TRBV18 and TRBJ1-2, with TRBD1 matching 7 bases. From germline, CDR1 is KGHSH and CDR2 LQKENI. The CDR3 is 13 amino acids. V was clipped by 0 bases and J by 8 bases; unmatched bases: 3. Combining the CDR3 with reference TRBV18 and TRBJ1-2 gives the whole variable domain NAGVMQNPRHLVRRRGQEARLRCSPMKGHSHVYWYRQLPEEGLKFMVYLQKENIIDESGMPKERFSAEFPKEGPSILRIQQVVRGDSAAYFCASSPPSGGGYTFGSGTRLTVV.